The rows below give T cell receptor beta chains drawn from one sample of a study of technical replicates of blood from a handful of donors. The assay was immunoSEQ multiplex PCR, and TCRdb's table has in-frame clones only and misses some. The data contain tens of thousands of clones, around 94% of them singletons. Source material: T cells isolated from PBMCs. These receptors came from a human donor in good health. The CDR3 runs from the conserved cysteine through the conserved F or W. A D gene is named only where the DNA matches it firmly. The listing skips clone size in some rows; elsewhere it reads once, few, many or a size class.

D	size	J	V	DNA	CDR3
.	.	TRBJ2-1	TRBV14	TGTGCCAGCAGCCCCTGGGCTAGCGCTTACAATGAGCAGTTCTTC	CASSPWASAYNEQFF
.	.	TRBJ2-3	TRBV30	TGTGCCTGGAACTATCCGGGTAGCACAGATACGCAGTATTTT	CAWNYPGSTDTQYF
.	.	TRBJ2-7	TRBV7-9	TGTGCCAGCAGCCTACTCGTTCCCAACGAGCAGTACTTC	CASSLLVPNEQYF
TRBD2	once	TRBJ2-3	TRBV7-2	TGTGCCAGCAGCTTTTTCACCAGCGGGAGTGATACGCAGTATTTT	CASSFFTSGSDTQYF
TRBD1	.	TRBJ1-1	TRBV29-1	TGCAGCGTCCAACAGGGGTGGCGCACTGAAGCTTTCTTT	CSVQQGWRTEAFF
.	.	TRBJ2-2	TRBV2	TGTGCCAGCAGTGATTCGGGGGAGCTGTTTTTT	CASSDSGELFF
.	.	TRBJ1-5	TRBV2	TGTGCCAGCAGTGACAATAGCAATCAGCCCCAGCATTTT	CASSDNSNQPQHF
.	.	TRBJ2-7	TRBV11-2	TGTGCCAGCAGTCTTACTCTAGACGAGCAGTACTTC	CASSLTLDEQYF
.	.	TRBJ2-1	TRBV11-2	TGTGCCAGCAGCTTAGGGAGCGTCGCCTACAATGAGCAGTTCTTC	CASSLGSVAYNEQFF
.	once	TRBJ2-1	TRBV7-9	TGTGCCAGCAGCCAGGTTCAGTATACGAACGACAATGAGCAGTTCTTC	CASSQVQYTNDNEQFF
TRBD2	.	TRBJ2-1	TRBV28	TGTGCCAGCGGCCAAGTAGCGGGAAGCTACAATGAGCAGTTCTTC	CASGQVAGSYNEQFF
TRBD2	.	TRBJ2-7	TRBV27	TGTGCCAGCAGTCCGACTAGCGGGAGGGGCGAGCAGTACTTC	CASSPTSGRGEQYF
TRBD2	.	TRBJ2-3	TRBV5-1	TGCGCCAGCACTCCTGGGAGGGTTTCAGATACGCAGTATTTT	CASTPGRVSDTQYF
.	.	TRBJ1-1	TRBV25-1	TGTGCCAGTCAATTTGAGGAGGGCCCTGAAGCTTTCTTT	CASQFEEGPEAFF
TRBD2	.	TRBJ2-7	TRBV4-2	TGTGCCAGCAGCCAAGATCCGGCGGGAGTCTACGAGCAGTACTTC	CASSQDPAGVYEQYF
.	.	TRBJ2-2	TRBV6-6	TGTGCCAGCAGTTCCGGGTCCTACACCGGGGAGCTGTTTTTT	CASSSGSYTGELFF
.	.	TRBJ1-2	TRBV6-5	TGTGCCAGCAGTTACTCTCCTTGGGAGACTACTTATGGCTACACCTTC	CASSYSPWETTYGYTF
.	.	TRBJ2-7	TRBV7-9	TGTGCCAGCAGCTTTTACGGTCCATCCTACGAGCAGTACTTC	CASSFYGPSYEQYF
TRBD1	.	TRBJ2-3	TRBV2	TGTGCCAGCAGTGGACAGGGGGAAACGCAGTATTTT	CASSGQGETQYF
.	once	TRBJ2-1	TRBV2	TGTGCCAGCAGCTCCCTTGGAGGGAGGTTGAGCGATGAGCAGTTCTTC	CASSSLGGRLSDEQFF
.	few	TRBJ2-7	TRBV2	TGTGCCAGGGATAAGAGGAGCTCCTACGAGCAGTACTTC	CARDKRSSYEQYF
.	.	TRBJ2-7	TRBV27	TGTGCCAGCACCCTATCCTACGAGCAGTACTTC	CASTLSYEQYF
.	.	TRBJ1-2	TRBV5-1	TGCGCCAGCAGCTTGGGTACGGAGGAGGGCTACACCTTC	CASSLGTEEGYTF
TRBD1	.	TRBJ1-4	TRBV20-1	TGCAGTGCTTATGGGACAGGGAGACTGTTTTTT	CSAYGTGRLFF
TRBD2	.	TRBJ2-5	TRBV7-8	TGTGCCGTCGGAAGCGGGGGAGCGGGGGAGACCCAGTACTTC	CAVGSGGAGETQYF
.	.	TRBJ2-7	TRBV25-1	TGTGCCAGCAGTATCCCCCTCAGGGGTTCCTCCTACGAGCAGTACTTC	CASSIPLRGSSYEQYF
TRBD2	.	TRBJ2-5	TRBV27	TGTGCCAGCAGACTAGCGGGAGACCAAGAGACCCAGTACTTC	CASRLAGDQETQYF
.	once	TRBJ2-3	TRBV9	TGTGCCAGCAGCGCCGCTCCCGGGTCGAGGGATACGCAGTATTTT	CASSAAPGSRDTQYF
.	.	TRBJ2-3	TRBV10-3	TGTGCCACAAACAACATGGCGGCGGGCTCCACAGATACGCAGTATTTT	CATNNMAAGSTDTQYF
.	once	TRBJ2-3	TRBV6-1	TGTGCCAGCAGAATAACAGGGAGCACAGATACGCAGTATTTT	CASRITGSTDTQYF
TRBD1	once	TRBJ1-3	TRBV6-5	TGTGCCAGCAGTGGGACAGGCTACTCTGGAAACACCATATATTTT	CASSGTGYSGNTIYF
TRBD1	.	TRBJ1-4	TRBV7-9	TGTGCCAGCAGCTCCACCGGGACAGGGACTAATGAAAAACTGTTTTTT	CASSSTGTGTNEKLFF
.	.	TRBJ2-2	TRBV6-5	TGTGCCAGCAGTTACTCGAGGAGTACCGGGGAGCTGTTTTTT	CASSYSRSTGELFF
.	.	TRBJ1-1	TRBV5-6	TGTGCCAGCAGCTTGGAGACAGCCAACACTGAAGCTTTCTTT	CASSLETANTEAFF
.	.	TRBJ2-1	TRBV15	TGTGCCACCAGCAGAGATTTGGTAGCCTCCTTCTATGAGCAGTTCTTC	CATSRDLVASFYEQFF
TRBD1	.	TRBJ2-3	TRBV28	TGTGCCAGCAGTTTACCCAGGACAGGAGTCTTCACAGATACGCAGTATTTT	CASSLPRTGVFTDTQYF
TRBD1	.	TRBJ2-7	TRBV7-2	TGTGCCAGCAGCTTAGTGACAGGGGTATTCTACGAGCAGTACTTC	CASSLVTGVFYEQYF
TRBD1	.	TRBJ1-5	TRBV6-6	TGTGCCAGCAGCTGGACAGGGGTGGATCAGCCCCAGCATTTT	CASSWTGVDQPQHF